This is a list of T cell receptor beta chains from one sample in a study of graft-versus-host responses after intestinal transplantation. TCRdb's table, derived via immunoSEQ multiplex PCR, lists solely in-frame clones and lacks some. The profile shows roughly 4,800 clones, 65% to 85% of them singletons. Here the sequenced sample was ileum tissue, taken 17 days after transplant. Receptors originate from a human patient who received an intestinal transplant, so some T cells may come from the graft donor. Both conserved end residues are part of each CDR3. D genes are given only for firm matches. The listing skips clone size in some rows; elsewhere it reads once, few, many or a size class.

j_gene	v_gene	abundance	d_gene	CDR3nt	CDR3aa
TRBJ1-6	TRBV6-5	-	-	TGTGCCAGCAGTTATAGATCACCCCTCCACTTT	CASSYRSPLHF
TRBJ2-3	TRBV5-1	once	TRBD1	TGCGCCAGCAGCTCCACAAACAGGGGGCAAGGCACAGATACGCAGTATTTT	CASSSTNRGQGTDTQYF
TRBJ2-3	TRBV28	-	TRBD1	TGTGCCAGCAAAACCTTACCCGGAACAAGGGGGCTGGGCACAGATACGCAGTATTTT	CASKTLPGTRGLGTDTQYF
TRBJ1-2	TRBV5-6	-	TRBD1	TGTGCCAGCAGCTCAACAGGGGATGGCTACACCTTC	CASSSTGDGYTF
TRBJ1-4	TRBV14	few	TRBD1	TGTGCCAGCAGCCCGCACAGGGGGGTTGGCGAAAAACTGTTTTTT	CASSPHRGVGEKLFF
TRBJ2-5	TRBV7-7	-	TRBD2	TGTGCTAGCAGCTTAGCGCCCCGACTAGCGGGGGGGCAGACCCAGTACTTC	CASSLAPRLAGGQTQYF
TRBJ1-2	TRBV29-1	-	-	TGCAGCGTTGAAGTAGGAGGTTATGGCTACACCTTC	CSVEVGGYGYTF
TRBJ1-1	TRBV9	-	TRBD1	TGTGCCAGCAGCGTAGATGGGACAGGGGGACTCAACACTGAAGCTTTCTTT	CASSVDGTGGLNTEAFF
TRBJ2-1	TRBV10-3	once	-	TGTGCCATCAGGGACCCCGGGGTTCTCGATGAGCAGTTCTTC	CAIRDPGVLDEQFF
TRBJ2-2	TRBV7-9	-	-	TGTGCCAGCAGACTGGGGCCACTGAACACCGGGGAGCTGTTTTTT	CASRLGPLNTGELFF
TRBJ2-5	TRBV4-2	-	TRBD2	TGTGCCAGCAGCCAAGGGAATAGCGGGGGGGAAGAGACCCAGTACTTC	CASSQGNSGGEETQYF
TRBJ1-6	TRBV4-3	-	TRBD1	TGCGCCAGCAGCCAAGATCGGGACAGCAATTCACCCCTCCACTTT	CASSQDRDSNSPLHF
TRBJ2-2	TRBV5-1	-	TRBD2	TGCGCCAGCAGCTTGGCCCCTAGCGGGGGGACCGGGGAGCTGTTTTTT	CASSLAPSGGTGELFF
TRBJ2-3	TRBV2	-	TRBD2	TGTGCCAGCGGAGGGACTAGCAACGGGAGCACAGATACGCAGTATTTT	CASGGTSNGSTDTQYF
TRBJ1-2	TRBV4-1	few	TRBD1	TGCGCCAGCAGTCAAACAGGGGGTGGGCTCTATGGCTACACCTTC	CASSQTGGGLYGYTF
TRBJ2-2	TRBV27	-	-	TGTGCCAGCAGTTTAGGACAAAACACCGGGGAGCTGTTTTTT	CASSLGQNTGELFF
TRBJ2-2	TRBV21-1	-	-	TGTGCCACACACAAACTAGCGGGGGAGAACACCGGGGAGCTGTTTTTT	CATHKLAGENTGELFF
TRBJ2-5	TRBV5-4	-	-	TGTGCCAACAGCCTACCACAAGAGACCCAGTACTTC	CANSLPQETQYF
TRBJ2-1	TRBV5-6	-	-	TGTGCCAGCAGCTTGGTGGAGGTTCTGGGATGGAATGAGCAGTTCTTC	CASSLVEVLGWNEQFF
TRBJ2-3	TRBV2	-	-	TGTGCCAGCATTTATGGGGCCTCGAGCACAGATACGCAGTATTTT	CASIYGASSTDTQYF
TRBJ2-2	TRBV4-2	once	TRBD1	TGTGCCAGCAGCAGCCGGACAGGTCGGGGCACCGGGGAGCTGTTTTTT	CASSSRTGRGTGELFF
TRBJ1-2	TRBV27	-	-	TGTGCCAGCAGTCCGGAAGGAGGGTCGGGACGTCTCTATGGCTACACCTTC	CASSPEGGSGRLYGYTF
TRBJ2-1	TRBV28	-	TRBD1	TGTGCCAGCAGTCTAGAGACAGGGGGGGGTTCCGGTGAGCAGTTCTTC	CASSLETGGGSGEQFF
TRBJ1-3	TRBV10-3	-	TRBD1	TGTGCCATCAGCCCGGACAGGGTTGGAAACACCATATATTTT	CAISPDRVGNTIYF
TRBJ1-2	TRBV6-1	few	-	TGTGCCAGCAGACGTGGGGTCGGGATCTATGGCTACACCTTC	CASRRGVGIYGYTF
TRBJ2-1	TRBV23-1	-	TRBD2	TGCGCCAGCAGTCCCCCAGAAGCGGGGGGGTACAATGAGCAGTTCTTC	CASSPPEAGGYNEQFF
TRBJ2-3	TRBV15	few	-	TGTGCCACCAGAAGACAGGTCTTTCGCACAGATACGCAGTATTTT	CATRRQVFRTDTQYF
TRBJ2-1	TRBV19	once	TRBD1	TGTGCCAGTAGCACAGGGGATGACAATGAGCAGTTCTTC	CASSTGDDNEQFF
TRBJ1-2	TRBV5-5	-	-	TGTGCCAGCAGCCGGGAGACCGAGAACTATGGCTACACCTTC	CASSRETENYGYTF
TRBJ1-5	TRBV9	-	TRBD1	TGTGCCAGCAGCGTTTCCGCAGGGGGCGGTCAGCCCCAGCATTTT	CASSVSAGGGQPQHF
TRBJ1-3	TRBV29-1	-	-	TGCAGCGCCGCACAATCCTCTGGAAACACCATATATTTT	CSAAQSSGNTIYF
TRBJ2-3	TRBV10-3	few	-	TGTGCCATCAGAGTCGACGGGAGCACAGATACGCAGTATTTT	CAIRVDGSTDTQYF
TRBJ1-5	TRBV27	-	-	TGTGCCAGCAGTTTAGGAAGCGGGCCATATAGCAATCAGCCCCAGCATTTT	CASSLGSGPYSNQPQHF
TRBJ2-5	TRBV9	-	TRBD2	TGTGCCAGCAGCGTAGTTGCGGGGGGAATCGAGACCCAGTACTTC	CASSVVAGGIETQYF
TRBJ2-2	TRBV2	few	TRBD1	TGTGCCAGCATTTGGGACAGGGGGAACACCGGGGAGCTGTTTTTT	CASIWDRGNTGELFF
TRBJ1-1	TRBV28	-	-	TGTGCCAGCAGTTTAGGGGCGTCCAACACTGAAGCTTTCTTT	CASSLGASNTEAFF
TRBJ1-5	TRBV2	-	TRBD1	TGTGCCAGCAGTAGGGGACAGAAGAGCAATCAGCCCCAGCATTTT	CASSRGQKSNQPQHF
TRBJ2-5	TRBV7-8	-	-	TGTGCCAGCAGCTTAGTGACTACTACGAAAGAGACCCAGTACTTC	CASSLVTTTKETQYF
TRBJ2-2	TRBV10-3	-	-	TGTGCCAGTAAAAAACCCGGGACTGAGAACACCGGGGAGCTGTTTTTT	CASKKPGTENTGELFF
TRBJ2-1	TRBV9	-	-	TGTGCCAGCAGCGTAGCTACAGCGGGCGGGATCAATGAGCAGTTCTTC	CASSVATAGGINEQFF
TRBJ1-4	TRBV5-1	-	-	TGCGCCAGCAGCTTGGCCCCTGCAACTAATGAAAAACTGTTTTTT	CASSLAPATNEKLFF
TRBJ1-1	TRBV27	once	-	TGTGCCATCCTGCCGGGAAACACTGAAGCTTTCTTT	CAILPGNTEAFF
TRBJ2-3	TRBV5-4	-	TRBD2	TGTGCCAGCAGCTTGACTAGCGGGGGGGCAGATACGCAGTATTTT	CASSLTSGGADTQYF
TRBJ2-3	TRBV5-1	-	TRBD2	TGCGCCAGCAGCAAGCGGGGGAGCACAGATACGCAGTATTTT	CASSKRGSTDTQYF
TRBJ2-5	TRBV16	-	TRBD2	TGTGCCAGCAGCCAACTACTAGCGGGGTTCCAAGAGACCCAGTACTTC	CASSQLLAGFQETQYF
TRBJ2-3	TRBV7-7	-	TRBD1	TGTGCTAGCAGCTTCCGACAGGGCACTAGCACAGATACGCAGTATTTT	CASSFRQGTSTDTQYF
TRBJ1-3	TRBV7-7	-	-	TGTGCTAGCAGCCAAGGCCGGGTCTCTGGAAACACCATATATTTT	CASSQGRVSGNTIYF
TRBJ2-3	TRBV9	-	TRBD2	TGTGCCAGCAGCGTAGTACTAGCGGGGGGCACAGATACGCAGTATTTT	CASSVVLAGGTDTQYF
TRBJ1-2	TRBV28	-	-	TGTGCCAGCAGTACCGGACAGTTCGGGTATGGCTACACCTTC	CASSTGQFGYGYTF
TRBJ1-2	TRBV6-1	few	TRBD1	TGTGCCAGCAGTGTGGGGACAGGGGTCTATGGCTACACCTTC	CASSVGTGVYGYTF
TRBJ2-3	TRBV6-5	-	-	TGTGCCACTCAACGGGGCACAGATACGCAGTATTTT	CATQRGTDTQYF